A single sample gave rise to the 32 T cell receptor beta chains below, sequenced in a study of regulatory T cells in long-lasting Graves disease. Time point defined: persistent/refractory GD, antithyroid drugs over 5 years with positive TRAb. Extracted PBMC RNA gave rise to the TCR library. The authors built TCR beta libraries using iRepertoire HTBI primers and Arm-PCR of CDR3 regions. TCRdb reprocessed the multiplex PCR reads via MiXCR and lists one record per CDR3 protein. The data show a few hundred thousand distinct CDR3 sequences, around a quarter seen once. Specimen: peripheral blood mononuclear cells (PBMCs), collected when the disease was refractory, from a patient treated with antithyroid drugs. The receptors stem from a female donor with Graves disease.

The chain carries TRBV7-9 and TRBJ1-2; a possible D gene is TRBD1 (5 bases). The germline V gene has CDR1 SEHNR and CDR2 FQNEAQ (reference sequence). V lost 5 bases to trimming and J lost 3 bases, with 16 bases between them. CDR3 size: 15 residues. The CDR3 loop reads CASSETPGSYYGYTF. The CDR3 DNA reads TGTGCCAGCAGCGAAACCCCAGGGAGTTACTATGGCTACACCTTC.

Only a few counts were recorded for this clonotype. The chain recombines TRBV2 with TRBJ2-3; 7 positions match TRBD2. V trimming: 8 bases; J trimming: 0 bases; junction bases outside the gene matches: 8. Per the germline V gene, CDR1 is SNHLY and CDR2 is FYNNEI. The CDR3 is made up of 15 amino acids. The CDR3 DNA follows: TGTGCCAGCGGAGAAGAGCGGGGAAGCACAGATACGCAGTATTTT. The encoded protein is CASGEERGSTDTQYF.

This chain connects TRBV9 to TRBJ2-5, with D possibly matching TRBD2 (6 bases). Per the germline V gene, CDR1 is SGDLS and CDR2 is YYNGEE. The V end was cut by 6 bases, the J end by 2 bases, with 14 bases between. The CDR3 totals 14 residues. The CDR3: CASNLGGGQETQYF. The CDR3 DNA is TGTGCCAGCAACCTAGGTGGGGGGCAAGAGACCCAGTACTTC. Filled out from reference TRBV9 and TRBJ2-5, the complete variable domain reads DSGVTQTPKHLITATGQRVTLRCSPRSGDLSVYWYQQSLDQGLQFLIQYYNGEERAKGNILERFSAQQFPDLHSELNLSSLELGDSALYFCASNLGGGQETQYFGPGTRLLVL.

The J gene is TRBJ2-7, the V gene TRBV20-1; 10 nucleotides match TRBD2. The CDR3 loop spans 16 amino acids. Germline CDR1 is DFQATT and CDR2 is SNEGSKA (reference sequence). J lost 0 bases, V lost 0 bases, and 5 bases had no gene match. This chain's CDR3 is CSARDLAGASSYEQYF. Written as DNA, the CDR3 is TGCAGTGCTAGAGATCTAGCGGGAGCATCCTCCTACGAGCAGTACTTC.

This clonotype was detected ten times or more. This chain links TRBV2 with TRBJ2-2; 9 nucleotides match TRBD1. CDR3 length: 17 residues. Germline V gene data show CDR1 as SNHLY and CDR2 as FYNNEI. V shed 6 bases, J shed 5 bases, and the junction held 13 bases outside the gene matches. The DNA for the CDR3 is TGTGCCAGCAGCGGAACTCGATCGGGACAGGGAACCGGGGAGCTGTTTTTT. Protein: CASSGTRSGQGTGELFF. Complete variable domain (other parts from reference TRBV2 and TRBJ2-2): EPEVTQTPSHQVTQMGQEVILRCVPISNHLYFYWYRQILGQKVEFLVSFYNNEISEKSEIFDDQFSVERPDGSNFTLKIRSTKLEDSAMYFCASSGTRSGQGTGELFFGEGSRLTVL.

The chain uses TRBV28 and TRBJ1-3, with TRBD1 matching over 7 bases. The CDR3 covers 16 residues. CDR1 MDHEN and CDR2 SYDVKM come from the germline V gene. Unmatched junction bases numbered 8, after V lost 6 bases and J lost 0 bases. The CDR3 is CASRPDRPHSGNTIYF. CDR3 in DNA: TGTGCCAGCAGACCGGACAGGCCCCACTCTGGAAACACCATATATTTT.

V usage is TRBV20-1 and J usage is TRBJ1-6, with 7 bases lining up with TRBD1. V lost 5 bases and J lost 13; bases outside the gene matches: 14. The CDR3 spans 14 residues. Germline CDR1 and CDR2: DFQATT and SNEGSKA (reference sequence). CDR3 loop: CSAGTTGVNSPLHF. The CDR3 DNA reads TGCAGTGCTGGGACCACAGGGGTTAACTCGCCCCTCCACTTT.

The chain is built from TRBV20-1 and TRBJ2-7; 10 positions match TRBD2. V was clipped by 5 bases and J by 3 bases; unmatched bases: 4. The V gene's germline CDR1 is DFQATT and CDR2 SNEGSKA (reference sequence). The CDR3 is made up of 13 amino acids. CDR3 protein: CSARRTSGYEQYF. The CDR3 DNA is TGCAGTGCTCGAAGGACTAGCGGCTACGAGCAGTACTTC.

This clonotype was found many times. The V call is TRBV9, the J call TRBJ1-1; D remains unclear. The germline CDR1 and CDR2 sequences are SGDLS and YYNGEE. The CDR3 covers 13 residues. Trimming left V 4 bases short and J 4 bases short, with 11 bases between. This CDR3 is CASSPQAGTEAFF. The DNA for the CDR3 is TGTGCCAGCAGCCCTCAGGCGGGCACTGAAGCTTTCTTT.

This clonotype was seen many times. The CDR3, as DNA: TGTGCCAGCAGGGACGACACTAATGAAAAACTGTTTTTT. It yields the protein CASRDDTNEKLFF. V usage is TRBV28 and J usage is TRBJ1-4; D is uncertain. The CDR3 extends over 13 amino acids. With 6 bases removed from V and 2 bases from J, the gap between germline ends came to 7 bases. In germline, CDR1 is MDHEN, CDR2 SYDVKM.

This clonotype was seen repeatedly, ten times or more. The chain carries TRBV28 and TRBJ2-6; either TRBD1 or TRBD2 may fit D (5 bases each). This CDR3 region has 18 residues. Between the trimmed V and J ends, which lost 5 bases and 4 bases, there was a span of 21 bases. CDR1 is MDHEN and CDR2 is SYDVKM in the germline V gene. The CDR3 spells CASSPTTGGVRGANVLTF. The CDR3 bases are TGTGCCAGCAGTCCCACGACTGGGGGAGTGAGGGGGGCCAACGTCCTGACTTTC.

The gene calls are TRBV20-1 and TRBJ2-1; 11 bases fit TRBD2. There are 17 residues in the CDR3. Losses at the gene ends were 2 bases for V and 8 bases for J; bases not matched to a gene: 14. Germline assignment: CDR1 DFQATT and CDR2 SNEGSKA (reference sequence). CDR3 in amino acids: CSARTQYTSGRPHEQFF. The DNA for the CDR3 is TGCAGTGCTAGAACCCAATATACTAGCGGGAGACCGCATGAGCAGTTCTTC.

This clonotype was seen repeatedly, ten times or more. The rearrangement links TRBV2 to TRBJ2-5, with 9 positions matching TRBD1. The CDR3 contains 14 residues. Per germline, CDR1 SNHLY and CDR2 FYNNEI. The V gene end was trimmed by 6 bases and the J gene end by 7 bases; junction bases not matched to a gene: 9. The CDR3 loop is CASRGDRVIGTQYF. Written as DNA, the CDR3 is TGTGCCAGCAGAGGGGACAGGGTCATAGGGACCCAGTACTTC. The whole variable domain, remainder taken from reference TRBV2 and TRBJ2-5, is EPEVTQTPSHQVTQMGQEVILRCVPISNHLYFYWYRQILGQKVEFLVSFYNNEISEKSEIFDDQFSVERPDGSNFTLKIRSTKLEDSAMYFCASRGDRVIGTQYFGPGTRLLVL.

The J gene is TRBJ2-1, the V gene TRBV19; 13 bases are a match to TRBD2. Per the germline V gene, CDR1 is LNHDA and CDR2 is SQIVND (reference sequence). The CDR3 totals 17 residues. After removal of 5 bases from V and 1 base from J, the junction contained 5 bases not matched to a gene. CDR3 loop: CASSGRTSGSSYNEQFF. The CDR3 DNA follows: TGTGCCAGTAGTGGCAGGACTAGCGGGAGTTCCTACAATGAGCAGTTCTTC.

The rearrangement joins TRBV18 to TRBJ1-2; TRBD1 is a possible D gene (5 bases). The germline V gene has CDR1 KGHSH and CDR2 LQKENI. V was pared by 2 bases and J by 8 bases, with 15 bases between. The CDR3 is 14 residues long. In DNA, the CDR3 is TGTGCCAGCTCACCAGGGACCCAAGAGCGGGGCTACACCTTC. Translated: CASSPGTQERGYTF.

The chain links TRBV18 to TRBJ2-7; tentative D call: TRBD2 (5 bases). Germline V gene sequence: CDR1 KGHSH, CDR2 LQKENI. Trimming removed 3 bases at V and 4 bases at J, with 13 bases between. This CDR3 region has 14 residues. CDR3 protein: CASSPFEGMYEQYF. The CDR3 bases are TGTGCCAGCTCACCTTTTGAGGGTATGTACGAGCAGTACTTC.

As for this clonotype: Since a much larger clone is just one base distant, this may be a read error. The chain recombines TRBV6-1 with TRBJ1-2; possible D gene TRBD1, 5 bases. CDR3 length: 13 amino acids. In germline, CDR1 is MNHNS, CDR2 SASEGT. V was pared by 6 bases and J by 3 bases, with 11 bases between. This CDR3 is CASRLDTDYGYTF. CDR3 DNA: TGTGCCAGCAGGCTGGACACGGACTATGGCTACACCTTC.

V gene TRBV12-3 or TRBV12-4 combines with J gene TRBJ2-7; 8 bases fit TRBD2. The CDR3 extends over 15 amino acids. Trimming cost V 6 bases and J 3 bases; bases outside gene matches: 10. CDR3 residues: CASSPRGLGGYEQYF. CDR3 coding DNA: TGTGCCAGCAGCCCCAGGGGACTAGGGGGCTACGAGCAGTACTTC.

On this clonotype itself: A read error may account for a junction end that differs from germline. The gene calls are TRBV29-1 and TRBJ1-1, with a tentative D call TRBD1 (5 bases). Germline CDR1 reads SQVTM; CDR2 reads ANQGSEA. This CDR3 spans 16 amino acids. CDR3 loop: CSVTIRGAVLNTVAFF. The CDR3 DNA is TGCAGCGTGACAATAAGAGGGGCCGTCTTGAACACTGTAGCTTTCTTT.

This clonotype was observed many times. The gene calls are TRBV7-2 and TRBJ2-7; D remains unclear. The CDR3 covers 11 residues. CDR1 is SGHTA and CDR2 is FQGNSA in the germline V gene. The ends were cut back, 1 base at V and 11 bases at J, with 9 bases in the middle. In DNA form, the CDR3 reads TGTGCCAGCAGCTTAGTGGGAAGGGAGTACTTC. This encodes CASSLVGREYF.

This clonotype was observed many times. The rearrangement links TRBV11-1 to TRBJ2-5; the D gene is possibly TRBD1 (6 bases). CDR3 length equals 15 residues. The V gene's germline CDR1 is SGHAT and CDR2 FQDESV (reference sequence). V was trimmed by 5 bases and J by 1 base, leaving 14 bases between them. CDR3 nucleotides: TGTGCCAGCAGCCCAGACCAGGGGCGCCAAGAGACCCAGTACTTC. It specifies CASSPDQGRQETQYF.

This clonotype was observed a handful of times. The chain has TRBV9 and TRBJ1-1; tentatively, D is TRBD1 (5 bases). Germline loops: CDR1 SGDLS, CDR2 YYNGEE. CDR3 length equals 14 residues. Trimming pared 6 bases from V and 0 bases from J, leaving 12 bases between. The CDR3 DNA is TGTGCCAGCACCTCAGGGAGGGTGAACACTGAAGCTTTCTTT. This translates into CASTSGRVNTEAFF.

This clonotype was recorded at least ten times. V gene TRBV27 combines with J gene TRBJ2-7; D might be TRBD1 or TRBD2, each matching 5 bases. Germline V gene data show CDR1 as MNHEY and CDR2 as SMNVEV (reference sequence). Trimming removed 4 bases at V and 6 bases at J, with 19 bases between. This CDR3 spans 15 amino acids. CDR3 in amino acids: CASSSIGTPPFEQYF. The CDR3 nucleotides are TGTGCCAGCAGTTCAATCGGGACCCCTCCCTTCGAGCAGTACTTC.

This clonotype was found a few times. The chain couples TRBV12-3 or TRBV12-4 to TRBJ2-3; 14 positions match TRBD2. There are 18 residues in the CDR3. J gave up 1 base and V 5 bases, and 8 bases lay outside the gene matches. CDR3 sequence (DNA): TGTGCCAGCAGTCCCGGGACTAGCGGGAGACGAGGCACAGATACGCAGTATTTT. It is translated as CASSPGTSGRRGTDTQYF.

This clonotype was seen a few times. The V and J genes are TRBV30 and TRBJ1-5; a weak D match, TRBD1 (5 bases). The CDR3 totals 13 residues. V dropped 3 bases and J dropped 6 bases, with 12 bases sitting between them. Germline V gives CDR1 GTSNPN, CDR2 SVGIG (reference sequence). CDR3: CAWSSGRGQPQHF. CDR3 sequence (DNA): TGTGCCTGGAGCTCGGGGAGGGGTCAGCCCCAGCATTTT.

This clonotype was seen just once. A much more abundant neighbour one base away suggests this may be a read error. This CDR3 is CATSRVSAAKNEKLSF. CDR3 in DNA: TGTGCCACCAGCAGAGTCTCGGCAGCGAAGAATGAAAAACTGTCTTTT. The rearrangement joins TRBV15 to TRBJ1-4; D call uncertain. In germline, CDR1 is LNHNV, CDR2 YYDKDF (reference sequence). This CDR3 contains 16 residues.

This clonotype turned up a few times. This chain uses TRBV12-3 or TRBV12-4 with TRBJ2-7; D is possibly TRBD1 (5 bases). V was pared by 7 bases and J by 4 bases, with 20 bases between. The CDR3 extends over 15 amino acids. The CDR3 sequence is CASTPDMAGSYEQYF. The CDR3 DNA reads as TGTGCCAGCACCCCGGACATGGCAGGATCGTACGAGCAGTACTTC.

This clonotype was picked up many times. This chain connects TRBV6-1 to TRBJ2-5; 12 nucleotides agree with TRBD2. Germline V gives CDR1 MNHNS, CDR2 SASEGT. The CDR3 totals 13 residues. Trimming at V came to 10 bases and at J to 4 bases, leaving 4 bases not matched to a gene. The CDR3 nucleotides are TGTGCCACAGAACTAGCGGGAGGAGAGACCCAGTACTTC. Its translation is CATELAGGETQYF.

The table lists this clonotype with a few counts. The rearrangement joins TRBV25-1 to TRBJ1-1; D unresolved. CDR3 length: 13 residues. Germline V gives CDR1 MGHDK, CDR2 SYGVNS. V lost 7 bases and J 10 bases, leaving 19 bases between the germline ends. DNA of the CDR3: TGTGCCAGCATCAGTGACAAGGGTGGAGTAGCTTTCTTT. Translated: CASISDKGGVAFF.

The chain joins TRBV19 to TRBJ1-5; 8 bases align to TRBD1. The CDR3 has 14 amino acids. With V trimmed by 5 bases and J by 5 bases, 5 bases remained unmatched. Germline CDR1 LNHDA, CDR2 SQIVND (reference sequence). CDR3 nucleotides: TGTGCCAGTAGTCCCCGACAGGGGCATCAGCCCCAGCATTTT. This encodes CASSPRQGHQPQHF.

This clonotype was recorded a few times. The V call is TRBV7-2, the J call TRBJ1-5; D call uncertain. V was shortened by 0 bases and J by 9 bases, with 18 bases between the two germline ends. This CDR3 is 16 amino acids long. The V gene's germline CDR1 is SGHTA and CDR2 FQGNSA. The CDR3 bases are TGTGCCAGCAGCTTAGCTGACGCACGGAGCCTACGGCCCCAGCATTTT. It codes for CASSLADARSLRPQHF.

This chain links TRBV29-1 with TRBJ1-4; D may be TRBD1 (6 bases). The germline CDR1 and CDR2 sequences are SQVTM and ANQGSEA. This CDR3 is 11 amino acids long. The V gene lost 5 bases and the J gene lost 6 bases, with 7 bases spanning the gap. CDR3 in DNA: TGCAGCGTTCACAGGGATGAAAAACTGTTTTTT. This gives the protein CSVHRDEKLFF.